This is a list of T cell receptor beta chains from one sample in a study of blood T cell repertoires in COVID-19. Profiled with immunoSEQ multiplex PCR; TCRdb holds only in-frame clones, not every one. The table lists hundreds of thousands of clones, 75% to 95% of them singletons. Sequencing was performed on PBMCs or T cells enriched from blood (not recorded which). Every receptor here comes from a woman aged 18-29 years who had recovered from COVID-19. The CDR3 runs from the conserved cysteine through the conserved F or W. Expanded clones are given a class, and other clones once, few, many or no size at all.

clone size	V gene	J gene	CDR3 protein
NA	TRBV11-3	TRBJ2-3	CASSLDRRLAGDTQYF
few	TRBV4-3	TRBJ1-2	CASSPAGAGGYTF
NA	TRBV6-5	TRBJ2-7	CASSYSAGTYEQYF
NA	TRBV19	TRBJ1-5	CASSDSDNQPQHF
NA	TRBV9	TRBJ1-1	CASSAKTGEDTEAFF
NA	TRBV6-2/TRBV6-3	TRBJ1-1	CASSYWRQEEAFF
NA	TRBV19	TRBJ1-6	CASSIAGRVAYNSPLHF
NA	TRBV2	TRBJ1-1	CASHREANTEAFF
few	TRBV27	TRBJ2-5	CASSWGRLQETQYF
NA	TRBV6-4	TRBJ1-1	CASSVKGGEAEAFF
NA	TRBV5-6	TRBJ2-2	CASRELARYTGELFF
once	TRBV11-3	TRBJ1-5	CASSFDQGTQHF
NA	TRBV7-2	TRBJ2-2	CASSSGQAPGELFF
few	TRBV6-6	TRBJ1-5	CASSTNRAQPQHF
once	TRBV10-3	TRBJ1-3	CAISPQAFSGNTIYF
NA	TRBV4-1	TRBJ2-3	CASSQASGLDTQYF
NA	TRBV5-4	TRBJ2-3	CASSPQPTSPSTDTQYF
NA	TRBV28	TRBJ2-7	CASSNPGHPYEQYF
NA	TRBV11-2	TRBJ2-1	CASSLLRSYNEQFF
NA	TRBV5-1	TRBJ1-3	CASSQGQVELTGNTIYF
NA	TRBV12-3/TRBV12-4	TRBJ1-2	CASSTSAYGYTF
once	TRBV9	TRBJ2-5	CASSDGVQGETQYF
NA	TRBV11-2	TRBJ1-2	CASSVGQGSYGYTF
NA	TRBV7-2	TRBJ1-2	CASSRSGTTNYGYTF